This T cell receptor beta chain was sequenced in a study of cytomegalovirus exposure and HLA in healthy donors. As concerns this clone: Its target is unknown.

The study ran its PCR with 60 Vbeta and 13 Jbeta primers. This table comes from immunoSEQ multiplex PCR, and its TCRdb copy is limited to in-frame clones, with some not included. The sample data list about 30,000 clones. V gave up 1 base and J gave up 1 base, with 10 bases separating them. The CDR3 sequence is 15 residues long. From germline, CDR1 is KGHSH and CDR2 LQKENI. Study results and caveats: Later work found that TCR association rates differed between HLA loci; DRB1 had the most and HLA-C the fewest.

The clonotype was recovered from a female donor in good health and CMV-seronegative. The material sequenced was PBMCs. The V gene is TRBV18, the J gene TRBJ1-1, with D tentatively TRBD1 (6 bases). CDR3 coding DNA: TGTGCCAGCTCACCACTCCAGGGGAAGAACACTGAAGCTTTCTTT. Protein product: CASSPLQGKNTEAFF.